This is a list of T cell receptor beta chains from one sample in a study of shared clonotypes between healthy human individuals. Profiling relied on immunoSEQ multiplex PCR, and the TCRdb table lists in-frame clones only, not all of them. The data show hundreds of thousands of clones, roughly 98% seen once. Sequences were obtained from naive CD8+ T cells sorted from blood. Receptors originate from a man aged 25-45 years in good health. CDR3s include the opening cysteine and the closing phenylalanine or tryptophan. A D gene is named only where the DNA matches it firmly. Clone size is stated in some rows and not others, as once, few, many or a class when expanded.

v_call	d_call	clone_size	j_call	cdr3_aa	cdr3_nt
TRBV10-1	TRBD2	-	TRBJ2-1	CASTSDRSTWEGLFF	TGCGCCAGCACTTCTGACCGATCGACATGGGAGGGATTGTTCTTC
TRBV20-1	-	few	TRBJ2-2	CSAVNTGELFF	TGCAGTGCTGTAAACACCGGGGAGCTGTTTTTT
TRBV11-1	-	-	TRBJ1-3	CASSLPTGNTIYF	TGTGCCAGCAGCTTACCAACTGGAAACACCATATATTTT
TRBV29-1	-	-	TRBJ2-7	CSVFGGPMNEQYF	TGCAGCGTTTTTGGAGGGCCTATGAACGAGCAGTACTTC
TRBV27	-	-	TRBJ2-3	CASSREYPDTQYF	TGTGCCAGCAGCCGGGAATATCCAGATACGCAGTATTTT
TRBV29-1	-	-	TRBJ1-2	CSIFRQNYGYTF	TGCAGCATCTTCCGACAGAACTATGGCTACACCTTC
TRBV7-6	-	-	TRBJ1-1	CASSLAWVGDTEAFF	TGTGCCAGCAGCTTAGCGTGGGTAGGGGACACTGAAGCTTTCTTT
TRBV10-3	TRBD1	-	TRBJ1-5	CAISETGVQPQHF	TGTGCCATCAGTGAAACAGGGGTTCAGCCCCAGCATTTT
TRBV30	-	-	TRBJ2-7	CAWGERVSYEQYF	TGTGCCTGGGGTGAGCGGGTCTCCTACGAGCAGTACTTC
TRBV7-6	-	-	TRBJ2-1	CASSPPGSLAYNEQFF	TGTGCCAGCAGCCCCCCGGGTTCTCTTGCCTACAATGAGCAGTTCTTC
TRBV27	TRBD2	-	TRBJ2-1	CASSFLAGAGEQFF	TGTGCCAGCAGTTTCCTAGCGGGAGCTGGTGAGCAGTTCTTC
TRBV29-1	-	-	TRBJ2-7	CSVTVLYEQYF	TGCAGCGTGACGGTCCTATACGAGCAGTACTTC
TRBV10-3	TRBD2	-	TRBJ2-7	CAIRVAGDGTYEQYF	TGTGCCATCAGGGTAGCGGGAGACGGGACCTACGAGCAGTACTTC
TRBV7-9	TRBD1	once	TRBJ1-1	CASSRPGGTEAFF	TGTGCCAGCAGCCGCCCAGGGGGCACTGAAGCTTTCTTT
TRBV7-2	-	-	TRBJ1-1	CASSFNLGMNTEAFF	TGTGCCAGCAGCTTCAACCTGGGTATGAACACTGAAGCTTTCTTT
TRBV29-1	-	-	TRBJ1-1	CSVSRERGTEAFF	TGCAGCGTCTCCAGGGAAAGAGGCACTGAAGCTTTCTTT
TRBV28	TRBD1	-	TRBJ1-5	CASSLSDRELGPQHF	TGTGCCAGCAGTTTATCGGACAGGGAACTAGGGCCCCAGCATTTT
TRBV7-9	TRBD1	once	TRBJ2-7	CASSFRGRPSLDEQYF	TGTGCCAGCAGCTTCAGGGGGCGCCCCTCTTTGGACGAGCAGTACTTC
TRBV7-3	TRBD2	-	TRBJ2-7	CASSPFAGGYEQYF	TGTGCCAGCAGCCCTTTTGCGGGAGGCTACGAGCAGTACTTC
TRBV5-1	TRBD1	-	TRBJ1-2	CASSPWTGEAYGYTF	TGCGCCAGCAGCCCTTGGACAGGGGAAGCCTATGGCTACACCTTC
TRBV11-2	TRBD2	-	TRBJ2-2	CASSLHSGRGTGELFF	TGTGCCAGCAGCTTACATAGCGGGAGGGGCACCGGGGAGCTGTTTTTT
TRBV6-5	TRBD1	-	TRBJ1-1	CASSYAGGNEAFF	TGTGCCAGCAGTTACGCAGGGGGCAATGAAGCTTTCTTT
TRBV28	TRBD1	-	TRBJ1-3	CASSLRDRGRRGNTIYF	TGTGCCAGCAGTCTACGGGACAGGGGGCGACGGGGAAACACCATATATTTT
TRBV27	-	once	TRBJ1-5	CASSPGSLRQPQHF	TGTGCCAGCAGTCCAGGATCCCTACGCCAGCCCCAGCATTTT
TRBV27	TRBD2	-	TRBJ2-1	CASSTGLAGINEQFF	TGTGCCAGCAGCACCGGACTAGCGGGAATAAATGAGCAGTTCTTC
TRBV2	-	-	TRBJ2-5	CASSPGPQETQYF	TGTGCCAGCAGTCCTGGACCTCAAGAGACCCAGTACTTC
TRBV5-8	TRBD1	-	TRBJ2-7	CASSFPGQSYEQYF	TGTGCCAGCAGCTTCCCGGGACAGTCCTACGAGCAGTACTTC
TRBV7-2	-	-	TRBJ1-5	CASSPMSQPQHF	TGTGCCAGCAGCCCTATGAGTCAGCCCCAGCATTTT
TRBV28	-	few	TRBJ2-7	CASSLWSGSSYEQYF	TGTGCCAGCAGTTTATGGTCGGGGAGCTCCTACGAGCAGTACTTC
TRBV5-6	-	-	TRBJ2-7	CASSLADSLYEQYF	TGTGCCAGCAGCTTGGCGGACAGCTTGTACGAGCAGTACTTC
TRBV11-2	-	-	TRBJ2-7	CASSLGGGLDLDEQYF	TGTGCCAGCAGCTTAGGAGGGGGGCTAGATCTGGACGAGCAGTACTTC
TRBV12-2	-	-	TRBJ2-1	CASRLIVRLLGEQFF	TGTGCAAGTCGCTTGATTGTCAGACTATTGGGTGAGCAGTTCTTC
TRBV7-9	-	-	TRBJ1-2	CASSFLVGVDYGYTF	TGTGCCAGCAGCTTCCTGGTCGGGGTAGACTATGGCTACACCTTC
TRBV2	-	-	TRBJ2-7	CASSVGLSAYEQYF	TGTGCCAGCAGTGTTGGACTATCCGCCTACGAGCAGTACTTC
TRBV13	TRBD2	-	TRBJ2-3	CASSSPRQTSGLDTQYF	TGTGCCAGCAGTTCACCTCGTCAGACTAGCGGACTAGATACGCAGTATTTT
TRBV13	-	-	TRBJ2-7	CASSLGPNNEQYF	TGTGCCAGCAGCTTAGGACCGAACAACGAGCAGTACTTC
TRBV19	TRBD2	-	TRBJ2-2	CASSSRTRWEYTGELFF	TGTGCCAGTAGTTCCCGGACTAGATGGGAGTACACCGGGGAGCTGTTTTTT
TRBV2	-	-	TRBJ1-5	CASSAQIGEQPQHF	TGTGCCAGCAGTGCACAAATAGGGGAACAGCCCCAGCATTTT
TRBV9	-	-	TRBJ2-3	CASSVVDVTDTQYF	TGTGCCAGCAGCGTAGTAGATGTCACAGATACGCAGTATTTT
TRBV7-8	-	-	TRBJ2-2	CASSLYRAPLITGELFF	TGTGCCAGCAGCTTATACAGGGCTCCCTTAATAACCGGGGAGCTGTTTTTT
TRBV27	-	-	TRBJ2-6	CASKKNSGANVLTF	TGTGCCAGCAAAAAGAACTCTGGGGCCAACGTCCTGACTTTC
TRBV27	TRBD2	once	TRBJ2-3	CASSPLAGWTDTQYF	TGTGCCAGCAGTCCTTTAGCGGGATGGACAGATACGCAGTATTTT
TRBV18	-	-	TRBJ1-3	CASSPARSSGNTIYF	TGTGCCAGCTCACCCGCCAGGTCCTCTGGAAACACCATATATTTT